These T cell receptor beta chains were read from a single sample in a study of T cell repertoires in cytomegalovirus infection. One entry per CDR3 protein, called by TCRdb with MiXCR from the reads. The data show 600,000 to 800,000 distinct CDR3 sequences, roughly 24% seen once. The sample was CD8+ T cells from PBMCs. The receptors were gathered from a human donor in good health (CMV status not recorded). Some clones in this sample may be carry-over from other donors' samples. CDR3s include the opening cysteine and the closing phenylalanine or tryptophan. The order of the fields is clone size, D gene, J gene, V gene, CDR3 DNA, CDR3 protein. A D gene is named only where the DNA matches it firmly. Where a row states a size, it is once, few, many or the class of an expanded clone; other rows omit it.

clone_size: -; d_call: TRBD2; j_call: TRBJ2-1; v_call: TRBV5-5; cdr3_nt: TGTGCCAGCAGCATTAGCGGGATGTCCTACAATGAGCAGTTCTTC; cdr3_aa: CASSISGMSYNEQFF
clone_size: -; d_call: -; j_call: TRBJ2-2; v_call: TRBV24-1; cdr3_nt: TGTGCCACCAGTGATTTTCCCGGGGAGCTGTTTTTT; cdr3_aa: CATSDFPGELFF
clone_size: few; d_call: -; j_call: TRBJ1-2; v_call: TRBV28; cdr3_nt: TGTGCCAGCAGTTTAAATTCAGGGCGCTATGGCTACACCTTC; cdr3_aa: CASSLNSGRYGYTF
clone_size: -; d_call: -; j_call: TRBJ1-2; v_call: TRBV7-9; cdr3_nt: TGTGCCAGCAGCGCCCCCGGAGGAGGGGACCACTATGGCTACACCTTC; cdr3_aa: CASSAPGGGDHYGYTF
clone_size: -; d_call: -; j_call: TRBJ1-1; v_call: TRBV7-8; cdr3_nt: TGTGCCAGCAGCTTAAGTAAGGTGAGGACGGCCAACACTGAAGCTTTCTTT; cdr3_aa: CASSLSKVRTANTEAFF
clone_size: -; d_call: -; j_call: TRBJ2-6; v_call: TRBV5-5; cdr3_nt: TGTGCCAGCAGCTTGCGGGGACTGGAGGCTGGGGCCAACGTCCTGACTTTC; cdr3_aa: CASSLRGLEAGANVLTF
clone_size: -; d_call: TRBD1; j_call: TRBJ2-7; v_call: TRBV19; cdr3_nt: TGTGCCAGTAGCACCACAGGGGGCCAAATCTACGAGCAGTACTTC; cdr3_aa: CASSTTGGQIYEQYF
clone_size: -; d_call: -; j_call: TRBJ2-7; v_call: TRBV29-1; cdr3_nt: TGCAGCGTTGAGGTCAGGGAGGTGAATGGGCCCTACGAGCAGTACTTC; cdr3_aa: CSVEVREVNGPYEQYF
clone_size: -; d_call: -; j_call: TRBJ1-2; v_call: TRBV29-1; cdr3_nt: TGCAGCGTTGAAGGGAGTCGCGGGTACTATGGCTACACCTTC; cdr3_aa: CSVEGSRGYYGYTF
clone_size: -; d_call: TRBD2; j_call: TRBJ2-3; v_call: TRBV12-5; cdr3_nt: TGTGCTAGTGGCCCGCAGGAGCGGGGGATCACAGATACGCAGTATTTT; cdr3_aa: CASGPQERGITDTQYF
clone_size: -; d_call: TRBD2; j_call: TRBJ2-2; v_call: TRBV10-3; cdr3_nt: TGTGCCATCAGTGACGGGCTAGCGGTGCACACCGGGGAGCTGTTTTTT; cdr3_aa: CAISDGLAVHTGELFF
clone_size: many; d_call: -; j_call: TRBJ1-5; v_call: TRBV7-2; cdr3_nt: TGTGCCAGCAGCTCGAGGGACACTAGCAATCAGCCCCAGCATTTT; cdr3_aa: CASSSRDTSNQPQHF
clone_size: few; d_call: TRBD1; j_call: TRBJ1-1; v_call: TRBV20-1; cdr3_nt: TGCAGTGCTTTAGACAGGGGTTCGGCTGAAGCTTTCTTT; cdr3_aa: CSALDRGSAEAFF
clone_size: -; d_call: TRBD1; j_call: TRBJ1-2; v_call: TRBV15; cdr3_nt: TGTGCCACCAGCAGAGATCCTTACACAGGGGCAGACTATGGCTACACCTTC; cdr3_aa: CATSRDPYTGADYGYTF
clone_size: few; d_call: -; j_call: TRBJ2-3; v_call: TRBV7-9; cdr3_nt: TGTGCCAGCTCCCCCCAAACGGGGTCCTTCACAGATACGCAGTATTTT; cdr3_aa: CASSPQTGSFTDTQYF
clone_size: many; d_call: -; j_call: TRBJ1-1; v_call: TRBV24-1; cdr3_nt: TGTGCCACCAGTGATTTAAAGGGGGATGCAGGCACTGAAGCTTTCTTT; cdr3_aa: CATSDLKGDAGTEAFF
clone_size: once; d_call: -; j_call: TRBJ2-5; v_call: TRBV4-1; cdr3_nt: TGCGCCAGCAGCCCAGAAGGGCAACAGTTGGAGACCCAGTACTTC; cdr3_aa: CASSPEGQQLETQYF
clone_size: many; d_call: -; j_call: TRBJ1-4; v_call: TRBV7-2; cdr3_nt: TGTGCCAGCAGCTTAATCGTTGGTCCTAATGAAAAACTGTTTTTT; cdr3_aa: CASSLIVGPNEKLFF
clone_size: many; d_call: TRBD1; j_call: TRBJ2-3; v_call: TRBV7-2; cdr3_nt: TGTGCCAGCAGCTTAGCTGCGACAGGGGAACCAGATACGCAGTATTTT; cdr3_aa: CASSLAATGEPDTQYF
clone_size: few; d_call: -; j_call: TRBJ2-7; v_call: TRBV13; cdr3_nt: TGTGCCAGCAGCCCAGAACGGAACTCCGCCGCATACGAGCAGTACTTC; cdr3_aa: CASSPERNSAAYEQYF
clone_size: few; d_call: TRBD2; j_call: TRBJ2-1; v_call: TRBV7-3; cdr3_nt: TGTGCCAGCAGCTTTCTAGCGGCTAACTACAATGAGCAGTTCTTC; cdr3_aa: CASSFLAANYNEQFF
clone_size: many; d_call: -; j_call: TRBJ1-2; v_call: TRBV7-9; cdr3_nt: TGTGCCAGCAGCGCCTCCCTCTATGGCTACACCTTC; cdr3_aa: CASSASLYGYTF